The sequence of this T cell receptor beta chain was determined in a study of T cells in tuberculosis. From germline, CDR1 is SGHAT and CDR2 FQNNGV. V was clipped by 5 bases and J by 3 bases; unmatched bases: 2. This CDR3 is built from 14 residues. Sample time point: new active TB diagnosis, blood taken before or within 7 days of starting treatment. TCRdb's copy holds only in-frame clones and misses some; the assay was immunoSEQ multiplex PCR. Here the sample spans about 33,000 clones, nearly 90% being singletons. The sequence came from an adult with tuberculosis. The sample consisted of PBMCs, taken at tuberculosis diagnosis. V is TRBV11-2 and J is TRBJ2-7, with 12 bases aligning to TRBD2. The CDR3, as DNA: TGTGCCAGCAGCGCACTAGCGGGAGGCTACGAGCAGTACTTC. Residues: CASSALAGGYEQYF.